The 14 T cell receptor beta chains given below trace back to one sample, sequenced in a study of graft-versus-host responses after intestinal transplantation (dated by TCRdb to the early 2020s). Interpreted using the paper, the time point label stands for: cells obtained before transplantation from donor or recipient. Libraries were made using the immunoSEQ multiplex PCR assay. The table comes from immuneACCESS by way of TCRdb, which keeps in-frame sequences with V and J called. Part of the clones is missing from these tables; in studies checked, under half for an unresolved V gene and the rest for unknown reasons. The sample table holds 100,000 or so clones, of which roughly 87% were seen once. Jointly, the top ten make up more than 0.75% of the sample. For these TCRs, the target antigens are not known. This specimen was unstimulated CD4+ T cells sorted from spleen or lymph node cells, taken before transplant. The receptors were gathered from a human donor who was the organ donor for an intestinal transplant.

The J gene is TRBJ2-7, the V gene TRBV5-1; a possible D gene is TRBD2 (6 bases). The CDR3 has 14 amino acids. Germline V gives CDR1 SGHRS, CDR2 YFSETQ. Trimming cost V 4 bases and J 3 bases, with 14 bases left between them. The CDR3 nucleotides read TGCGCCAGCAGCCTGGCGGGACCGATCTACGAGCAGTACTTC. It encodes CASSLAGPIYEQYF.

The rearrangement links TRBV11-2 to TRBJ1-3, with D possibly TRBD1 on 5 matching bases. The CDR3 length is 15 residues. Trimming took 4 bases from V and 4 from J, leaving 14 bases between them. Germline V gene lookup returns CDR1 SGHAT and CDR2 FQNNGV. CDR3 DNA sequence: TGTGCCAGCAGCTCGGGGGGAGGAAGAGGAAACACCATATATTTT. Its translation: CASSSGGGRGNTIYF. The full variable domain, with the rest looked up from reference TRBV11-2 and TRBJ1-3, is EAGVAQSPRYKIIEKRQSVAFWCNPISGHATLYWYQQILGQGPKLLIQFQNNGVVDDSQLPKDRFSAERLKGVDSTLKIQPAKLEDSAVYLCASSSGGGRGNTIYFGEGSWLTVV.

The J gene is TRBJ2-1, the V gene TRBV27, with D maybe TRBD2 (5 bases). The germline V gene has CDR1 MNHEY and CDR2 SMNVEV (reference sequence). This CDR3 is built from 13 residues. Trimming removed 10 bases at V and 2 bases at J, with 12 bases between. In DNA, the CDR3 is TGTGCCATACGGGGTGACCCCTACAATGAGCAGTTCTTC. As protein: CAIRGDPYNEQFF.

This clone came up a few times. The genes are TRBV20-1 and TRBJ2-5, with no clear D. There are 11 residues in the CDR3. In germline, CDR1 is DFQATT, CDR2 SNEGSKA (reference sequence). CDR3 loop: CSSQDQETQYF. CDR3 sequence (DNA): TGCAGCTCGCAGGACCAAGAGACCCAGTACTTC.

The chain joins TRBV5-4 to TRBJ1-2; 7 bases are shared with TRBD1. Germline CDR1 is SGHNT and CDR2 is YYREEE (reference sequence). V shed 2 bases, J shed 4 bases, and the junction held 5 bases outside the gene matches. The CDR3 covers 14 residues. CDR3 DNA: TGTGCCAGCAGCTTACGGGACAGCCCCTATGGCTACACCTTC. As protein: CASSLRDSPYGYTF.

CDR3 loop: CASGSSGTGRANTEAFF. The CDR3 DNA sequence: TGTGCTAGTGGTTCCTCCGGGACAGGAAGGGCGAACACTGAAGCTTTCTTT. The V call is TRBV12-5, the J call TRBJ1-1; 8 bases line up with TRBD1. The V gene's germline CDR1 is LGHNT and CDR2 FRNRAP. The CDR3 loop spans 17 amino acids. The V segment lost 4 bases and the J segment 1 base; nucleotides outside the gene matches: 11.

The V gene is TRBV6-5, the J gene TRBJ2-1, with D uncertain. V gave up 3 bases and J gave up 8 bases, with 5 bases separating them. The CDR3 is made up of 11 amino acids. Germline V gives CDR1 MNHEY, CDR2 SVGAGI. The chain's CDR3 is CASSYRDEQFF. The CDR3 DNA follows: TGTGCCAGCAGTTATCGCGATGAGCAGTTCTTC.

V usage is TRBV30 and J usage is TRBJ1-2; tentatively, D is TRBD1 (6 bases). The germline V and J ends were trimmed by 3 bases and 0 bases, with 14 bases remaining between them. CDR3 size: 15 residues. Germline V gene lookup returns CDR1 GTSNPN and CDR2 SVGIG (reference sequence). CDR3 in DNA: TGTGCCTGGAGCCGGACAGAGCCAACTAACTATGGCTACACCTTC. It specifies CAWSRTEPTNYGYTF.

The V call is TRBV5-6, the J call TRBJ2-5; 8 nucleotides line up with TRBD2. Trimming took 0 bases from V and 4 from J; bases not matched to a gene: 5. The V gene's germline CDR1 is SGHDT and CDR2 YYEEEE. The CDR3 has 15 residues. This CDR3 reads CASSLEGRGGETQYF. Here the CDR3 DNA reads TGTGCCAGCAGCTTGGAGGGCCGGGGGGGAGAGACCCAGTACTTC.

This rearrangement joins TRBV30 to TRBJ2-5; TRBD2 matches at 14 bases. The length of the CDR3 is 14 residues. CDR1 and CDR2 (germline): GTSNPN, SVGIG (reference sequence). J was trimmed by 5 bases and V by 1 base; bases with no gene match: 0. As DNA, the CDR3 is TGTGCCTGGAGTGGGACTAGCGGGGGGGAGACCCAGTACTTC. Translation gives CAWSGTSGGETQYF.

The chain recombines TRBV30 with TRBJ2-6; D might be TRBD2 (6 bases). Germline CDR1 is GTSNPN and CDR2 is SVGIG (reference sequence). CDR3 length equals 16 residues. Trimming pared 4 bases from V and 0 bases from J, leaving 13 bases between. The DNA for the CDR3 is TGTGCCTGGACGGAGGGCCTTAACTCTGGGGCCAACGTCCTGACTTTC. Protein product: CAWTEGLNSGANVLTF.

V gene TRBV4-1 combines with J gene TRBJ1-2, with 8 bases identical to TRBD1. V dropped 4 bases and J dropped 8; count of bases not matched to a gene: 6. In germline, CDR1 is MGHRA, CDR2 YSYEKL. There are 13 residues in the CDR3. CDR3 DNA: TGCGCCAGCAGCCGGACAGGGTTTGAGGGCTACACCTTC. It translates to CASSRTGFEGYTF.

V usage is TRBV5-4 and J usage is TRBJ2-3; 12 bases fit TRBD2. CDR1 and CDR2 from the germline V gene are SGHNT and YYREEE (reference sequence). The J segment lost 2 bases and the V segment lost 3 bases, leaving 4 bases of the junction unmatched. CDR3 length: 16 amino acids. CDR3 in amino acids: CASSSWTSGATDTQYF. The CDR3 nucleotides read TGTGCCAGCAGCTCTTGGACTAGCGGGGCCACAGATACGCAGTATTTT.

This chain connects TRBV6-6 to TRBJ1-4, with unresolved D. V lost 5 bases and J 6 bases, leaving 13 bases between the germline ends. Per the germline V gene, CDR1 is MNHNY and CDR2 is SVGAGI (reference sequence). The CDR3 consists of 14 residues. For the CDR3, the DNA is TGTGCCAGCAGTCCGGAGAGGATTTATGAAAAACTGTTTTTT. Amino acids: CASSPERIYEKLFF.